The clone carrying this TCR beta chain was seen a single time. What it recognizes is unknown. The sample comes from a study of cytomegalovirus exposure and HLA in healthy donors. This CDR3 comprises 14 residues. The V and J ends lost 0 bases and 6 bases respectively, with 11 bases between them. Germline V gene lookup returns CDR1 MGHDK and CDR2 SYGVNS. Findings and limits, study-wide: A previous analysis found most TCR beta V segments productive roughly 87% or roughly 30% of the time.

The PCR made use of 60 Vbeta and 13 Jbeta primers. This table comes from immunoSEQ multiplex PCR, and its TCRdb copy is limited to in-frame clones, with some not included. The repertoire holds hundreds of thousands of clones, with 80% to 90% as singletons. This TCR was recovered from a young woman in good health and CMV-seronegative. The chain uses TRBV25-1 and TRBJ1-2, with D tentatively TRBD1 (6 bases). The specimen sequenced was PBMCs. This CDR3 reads CASSEYRGEDGYTF. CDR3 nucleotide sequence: TGTGCCAGCAGTGAATACAGGGGAGAAGATGGCTACACCTTC.